Below, one T cell receptor (beta chain) is given with its context. The antigen is unknown. Measured with immunoSEQ multiplex PCR; TCRdb has only the in-frame clones, and not every one. The repertoire holds a few million clones, with roughly 95% as singletons. The sample belongs to a study of shared clonotypes between healthy human individuals. Study at large: The donors, two women and a few men, were aged 18 to 49.

Study-wide points: The expectation was that sequencing depth would affect clonotype sharing among donors.

Sequenced sample: naive CD4+ T cells sorted from blood. The subset denotes: CD45RA+ positively selected. The TCR sequence derives from a man aged 18 to 30 in good health.

In nucleotides, the CDR3 is TGTGCCAGTAGTATAGGACAATTCTATGGCAATCAGCCCCAGCATTTT. Translation gives CASSIGQFYGNQPQHF. The chain carries TRBV19 and TRBJ1-5; the D is unclear. This CDR3 has 16 amino acids. Germline V gene sequence: CDR1 LNHDA, CDR2 SQIVND (reference sequence). V gave up 1 base and J gave up 2 bases, with 12 bases separating them. Based on the CDR3 plus reference TRBV19 and TRBJ1-5, the full variable domain is DGGITQSPKYLFRKEGQNVTLSCEQNLNHDAMYWYRQDPGQGLRLIYYSQIVNDFQKGDIAEGYSVSREKKESFPLTVTSAQKNPTAFYLCASSIGQFYGNQPQHFGDGTRLSIL.